Listed below are T cell receptor beta chains from one sample, sequenced in a study of blood T cell repertoires in COVID-19. Using immunoSEQ multiplex PCR, the repertoire was profiled, and TCRdb retains in-frame clones only, with some absent. The top ten clones hold 1.5% to 2.5% of a sample with a few hundred thousand clones, 80% to 90% of them seen once. The sequencing input was PBMCs or T cells enriched from blood (not recorded which). All receptors derive from a man aged 40-49 years in a cohort exposed to, infected with or recovered from COVID-19 (not recorded which). The CDR3 runs from the conserved cysteine through the conserved F or W. Each record gives: CDR3 length, V gene, CDR3 protein.

12,TRBV5-6,CATGTGDYEQYF
14,TRBV5-1,CATSGQVYNSPLHF
15,TRBV7-9,CASSSGQGATYGYTF
15,TRBV7-9,CASSLASGLRDEQFF
14,TRBV7-2,CASSPSPVIETQYF
13,TRBV10-1,CASSEYRSGELFF
15,TRBV9,CASSTGSSHNYGYTF
13,TRBV7-3,CASRAINTGELFF
15,TRBV30,CAWSAGLAGEDEQFF
16,TRBV18,CASSPPRGATNEKLFF
15,TRBV6-5,CASSRDRRSSYEQYF
15,TRBV12-5,CATTGRTEGTDTQYF
14,TRBV5-1,CASSFSGKDYEQYF
14,TRBV5-6,CASSADRVTDTQYF
12,TRBV29-1,CSVEVVYNEQFF
14,TRBV5-1,CASSVQGSYNEQFF
17,TRBV29-1,CSVRLAGPRFIQETQYF
16,TRBV6-1,CASSEQSLAGGNTIYF
13,TRBV30,CAWSVGGRDGYTF
12,TRBV14,CASSHRNYGYTF
13,TRBV25-1,CASTHQSGNEQFF
15,TRBV6-6,CASSYSGRGNYGYTF
15,TRBV5-6,CASSWGLTSTDTQYF
16,TRBV18,CASSPQRQGNTDTQYF
15,TRBV3-1/TRBV3-2,CASSARRIGGEKLFF
13,TRBV3-1/TRBV3-2,CASSQGGKGQRCF
13,TRBV15,CATSMTGGTEAFF
16,TRBV19,CASSIQLADLMDIQYF
16,TRBV5-4,CASSLGIRDFAYEQYF
16,TRBV20-1,CSASRGQTSGANVLTF
12,TRBV2,CASRTDRAEAFF
13,TRBV27,CASTFSGAKTQYF
15,TRBV6-5,CASRSAGLGYNEQFF
16,TRBV11-2,CASRSEAGGPYNEQFF
15,TRBV18,CASSQQEGTTGELFF
14,TRBV7-9,CASSLAVTNEKLFF
15,TRBV10-1,CASSELGESTDTQYF
14,TRBV29-1,CSVELQTKPAKQYF
15,TRBV6-2/TRBV6-3,CASSTGRSVGHEQFF
14,TRBV10-3,CAISKLAGGEEQYF
15,TRBV11-2,CASSPQGQRNTEAFF
17,TRBV28,CASSLSGLATTYNEQFF
18,TRBV5-1,CASSLSVQGYLTSYEQYF
14,TRBV28,CASSRTVLNTEAFF
17,TRBV27,CASSLRGEPTGANVLTF
12,TRBV29-1,CSVGGGNYEQYF
15,TRBV10-3,CAIRGAGADKNIQYF
14,TRBV30,CAWSVSGRDQPQHF
13,TRBV10-1,CASSPAGDSPLHF
14,TRBV18,CASSPPGEYGELFF
14,TRBV5-4,CASSSQTGPYGYTF
13,TRBV3-1/TRBV3-2,CASSQRQAGELFF
15,TRBV28,CASSPMDRVGTEAFF